The T cell receptor beta chain described here comes from a study of identifying expanded T cells in peripheral blood. Regarding the study as a whole: Two-week clone count variance significantly increased as total template count grew.

TCRdb's copy holds only in-frame clones and misses some; the assay was immunoSEQ multiplex PCR. The data hold about 97,000 clones, with around 88% observed a single time. A word on this clone: Its antigen is not known.

CDR3 length: 14 amino acids. Trimming took off 5 bases at V and 2 bases at J, with 13 bases between the two ends. Per the germline V gene, CDR1 is PRHDT and CDR2 is FYEKMQ (reference sequence). Collection occurred without any documented infections or immune events in donors. This clonotype was obtained from a person aged 18-69 years in good health. V and J are TRBV13 and TRBJ2-7, with D perhaps TRBD1 (6 bases). The source material was blood. The CDR3 loop is CASSERQEAYEQYF. DNA of the CDR3: TGTGCCAGCAGCGAACGACAGGAGGCCTACGAGCAGTACTTC.